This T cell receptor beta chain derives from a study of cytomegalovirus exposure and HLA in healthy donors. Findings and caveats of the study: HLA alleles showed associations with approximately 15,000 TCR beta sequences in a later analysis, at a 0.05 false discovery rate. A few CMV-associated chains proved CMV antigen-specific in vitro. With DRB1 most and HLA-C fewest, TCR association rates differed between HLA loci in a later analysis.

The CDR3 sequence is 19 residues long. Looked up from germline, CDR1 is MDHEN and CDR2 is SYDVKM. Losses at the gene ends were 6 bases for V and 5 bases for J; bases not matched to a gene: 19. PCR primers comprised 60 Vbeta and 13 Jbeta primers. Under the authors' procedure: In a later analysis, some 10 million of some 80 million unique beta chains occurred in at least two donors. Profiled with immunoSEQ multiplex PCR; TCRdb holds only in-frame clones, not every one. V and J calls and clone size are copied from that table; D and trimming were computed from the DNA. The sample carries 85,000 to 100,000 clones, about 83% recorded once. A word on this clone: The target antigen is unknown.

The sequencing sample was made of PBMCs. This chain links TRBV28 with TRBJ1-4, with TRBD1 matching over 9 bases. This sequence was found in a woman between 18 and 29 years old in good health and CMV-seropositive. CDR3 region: CASRVRAADRGWANEKLFF. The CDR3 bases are TGTGCCAGCAGGGTAAGGGCCGCGGACAGGGGTTGGGCAAATGAAAAACTGTTTTTT.